This T cell receptor beta chain was identified during a study of blood T cell repertoires in COVID-19. Study context: The United States, Italy and Spain provided the acute and convalescent COVID-19 samples. T cells, B-cell-depleted T cells, or PBMCs supplied cDNA or gDNA.

The CDR3 is made up of 15 amino acids. V dropped 2 bases and J dropped 5 bases, with 12 bases sitting between them. Germline V gene sequence: CDR1 MNHEY, CDR2 SVGAGI. Under the authors' procedure: Estimates of nucleated cell counts were drawn from the amplification of reference gene primers. The protocol was immunoSEQ multiplex PCR, while the TCRdb copy is restricted to in-frame clones and leaves out a portion. V and J calls and clone size come straight from that table; D and trimming were deduced from the DNA. The data contain about 90,000 clones, approximately 80% of them seen just once; the ten biggest clones take up approximately 12%.

The source of this sequence is a woman in her seventies with active or convalescent COVID-19. Material for sequencing was peripheral blood. The chain is built from TRBV6-5 and TRBJ2-2, with D perhaps TRBD1 (5 bases). The chain's CDR3 is CASSYTFQGTGELFF. In DNA, the CDR3 is TGTGCCAGCAGTTACACCTTCCAGGGTACCGGGGAGCTGTTTTTT.